This is a list of T cell receptor beta chains from one sample in a study of shared clonotypes between healthy human individuals. Clones were read by immunoSEQ multiplex PCR, and TCRdb kept only the in-frame ones, dropping some. The sample has about 600,000 clones, 95% to 98% seen once; the top ten hold approximately 0.057%. Material: naive CD4+ T cells sorted from blood. These receptors were taken from a woman between 25 and 40 years old in good health. The CDR3 runs from the conserved cysteine through the conserved F or W. A D gene is named only where the DNA matches it firmly. Clone size appears in some rows only: once, few, many, or a class for an expanded clone.

v_call	clone_size	d_call	j_call	cdr3_nt	cdr3_aa
TRBV2	NA	TRBD1	TRBJ2-2	TGTGCCAGCAGGCCCTCCCCGGGACAGGGATTGGGCACCGGGGAGCTGTTTTTT	CASRPSPGQGLGTGELFF
TRBV4-1	NA	TRBD1	TRBJ1-2	TGCGCCAGCAGCCAAGATGCTAACAGGGGGAGATCGGTTGGCTACACCTTC	CASSQDANRGRSVGYTF
TRBV6-5	NA	NA	TRBJ1-1	TGTGCCAGCAGTTACTCGCGGGCAGTGAACACTGAAGCTTTCTTT	CASSYSRAVNTEAFF
TRBV27	NA	TRBD2	TRBJ2-7	TGTGCCAGCAGTAAAACGCCGGGACTAGCGGGACCCCGGGGCGAGCAGTACTTC	CASSKTPGLAGPRGEQYF
TRBV18	NA	NA	TRBJ1-1	TGTGCCAGCTCACCACCGGCGGGGATGAACACTGAAGCTTTCTTT	CASSPPAGMNTEAFF
TRBV7-8	NA	TRBD1	TRBJ1-4	TGTGCCAGCAGCTTAGTGGGCTCAGGGGGCCAAATTAATGAAAAACTGTTTTTT	CASSLVGSGGQINEKLFF
TRBV6-5	NA	NA	TRBJ1-5	TGTGCCAGCAGCATTGCGGGTTATAGCAATCAGCCCCAGCATTTT	CASSIAGYSNQPQHF
TRBV10-1	NA	NA	TRBJ1-2	TGCGCCAGCAGTGCCGGACAAGCACACTATGGCTACACCTTC	CASSAGQAHYGYTF
TRBV9	NA	NA	TRBJ2-7	TGTGCCAGCATTAAGGTGTGGGATTCCTACGAGCAGTACTTC	CASIKVWDSYEQYF
TRBV6-5	NA	NA	TRBJ1-5	TGTGCCAGCAGTTACTCCCGGATGTCGGCCCAGCATTTT	CASSYSRMSAQHF
TRBV7-9	NA	NA	TRBJ2-5	TGTGCCAGCAGCTTAGGACTACAAATTTCGCAAGAGACCCAGTACTTC	CASSLGLQISQETQYF
TRBV7-8	NA	NA	TRBJ2-2	TGTGCCAGCAGCCCGACGAACACCGGGGAGCTGTTTTTT	CASSPTNTGELFF
TRBV11-2	NA	NA	TRBJ2-2	TGTGCCAGCAGCTTAGGCACTAGGGCCGGGGAGCTGTTTTTT	CASSLGTRAGELFF
TRBV5-1	NA	NA	TRBJ2-1	TGCGCCAGCAGCCAACTGGCCACCACGGCAAATGAGCAGTTCTTC	CASSQLATTANEQFF
TRBV28	NA	NA	TRBJ2-2	TGTGCCAGCACCTCCAAACAAGAGCTGTTTTTT	CASTSKQELFF
TRBV30	few	NA	TRBJ2-7	TGTGCTTTGGGGCAGGGGCTCTTTAGCGAGCAGTACTTC	CALGQGLFSEQYF
TRBV10-3	NA	NA	TRBJ2-7	TGTGCCATCAGGTCGGCGGGATCCGAGCAGTACTTC	CAIRSAGSEQYF
TRBV19	NA	NA	TRBJ2-7	TGTGCCAGTGCTGAGACGTCGGTCTACGAGCAGTACTTC	CASAETSVYEQYF
TRBV5-1	NA	TRBD2	TRBJ2-1	TGCGCCAGCAGCTTGGGAGGACTAGCGGGAGCAAATGACAATGAGCAGTTCTTC	CASSLGGLAGANDNEQFF
TRBV6-5	once	TRBD2	TRBJ2-3	TGTGCCAGCGCCCGGGGAGGGCCGCGGACAGATACGCAGTATTTT	CASARGGPRTDTQYF
TRBV19	NA	TRBD2	TRBJ2-2	TGTGCCAGTAGTATGCAGAGACTAGCGGGAAACACCGGGGAGCTGTTTTTT	CASSMQRLAGNTGELFF
TRBV6-1	NA	NA	TRBJ1-1	TGTGCCAGCAGTGATTATAGTAAAGCTTTCTTT	CASSDYSKAFF